This T cell receptor (beta chain) stems from a study of shared clonotypes between healthy human individuals. The overall study: Per donor, CD8 memory used one plate, CD8 naive used two, CD4 memory used three and CD4 naive used three. Regarding the study as a whole: Around 4.9% of naive CD4 clonotypes were shared across a few donors. Clonotype sharing among donors likely depends on sequencing depth.

Every one of the donors was a Caucasian adult that lived in Nashville, Tennessee. The repertoire was sequenced with immunoSEQ multiplex PCR; TCRdb's copy has only in-frame clones and lacks some. This table holds around 1.6 million clones, 95% to 99% found once. In germline, CDR1 is MGHRA, CDR2 YSYEKL. There are 14 residues in the CDR3. With V trimmed by 2 bases and J by 7 bases, 2 bases remained unmatched. With respect to this clone: Its antigen is still unknown. The sample carries other DNA sequences with the same CDR3.

This clonotype was obtained from a man in his thirties or forties in good health. V gene TRBV4-1 combines with J gene TRBJ2-1; the match to TRBD1 covers 10 bases. Sequencing was done on a sample of naive CD4+ T cells sorted from blood. Subset here: CD45RA+ positively selected. CDR3 residues: CASSQPGQGNEQFF. As DNA, the CDR3 is TGCGCCAGCAGCCAACCGGGACAGGGGAATGAGCAGTTCTTC.